The present T cell receptor (beta chain) was sequenced within a study of blood T cell repertoires in COVID-19. Produced via immunoSEQ multiplex PCR; TCRdb's table is partial and in-frame only. The profile shows some 70,000 clones, around 80% of them singletons. The CDR3 totals 14 residues. Germline CDR1 is SGHTA and CDR2 is FQGNSA. The junction had 8 bases not matched to a gene; V was cut back by 5 bases and J by 10 bases. This receptor was identified in a man aged 50 to 60 with COVID-19, enrolled during active disease. The sample comprised peripheral blood. The J gene is TRBJ1-6, the V gene TRBV7-2; 7 nucleotides match TRBD1. CDR3 coding DNA: TGTGCCAGCAGCCAAAGACAGGGAAAATCACCCCTCCACTTT. This encodes CASSQRQGKSPLHF.